This T cell receptor (beta chain) emerged from a study of cytomegalovirus exposure and HLA in healthy donors (dated by TCRdb to the late 2010s). At the level of the whole study: An earlier analysis of more than 550 of the donors reported 250 to 350 Gb of sequence data and 90 million to 120 million unique TCR beta sequences obtained from around 180 million T cells. About 280 gigabases of sequencing data and approximately 93 million unique TCR sequences were included in an early release covering about 600 HLA-typed donors. Of the approximately 400 genotyped donors, around 81% fell in the genetic ancestry cluster associated with self-reported Caucasian donors. The aim of the study was to test whether cataloging public T cell receptors could identify signatures of past pathogen exposure. The study used immunosequencing to profile the T cell repertoires of several hundred subjects and linked those repertoires to cytomegalovirus serostatus. Besides the first cohort of about 730 subjects, a separate validation cohort made up of over 95 different subjects was used. To predict cytomegalovirus infection status, the study combined high-throughput TCR immunosequencing, statistical association of individual TCRs with disease status, and machine learning. A later analysis re-analyzed previously published TCR beta repertoires from 650 to 800 donors and added high-resolution HLA genotyping to study TCR occurrence patterns. The later analysis used no new phenotypic data to find candidate immune exposures, relying instead on TCR beta sequences and their occurrence across donors. In an earlier analysis of a few hundred of the donors, high-throughput TCR beta sequencing was used to judge whether each TCR beta V gene segment behaved as functional or pseudogenic. Donor age, sex, ethnicity and CMV serostatus were compiled together with the repertoire data. In a later genetic analysis, genome-wide SNP genotypes for 398 of the 666 donors were used, and that subset was treated as a discovery cohort. All discovery cohort repertoires had been generated on a single sequencing platform. HLA typing included class I and class II loci at four-digit resolution. Typing coverage differed by locus: A, B, C, DRB1 and DQB1 were typed in roughly 629-630 donors, DQA1 in 500 to 550, DPA1 in 606, and DPB1 in 400 to 490. Several DR-DQ haplotypes were handled as single units for association and clustering because linkage in the cohort was strong. Among about 400 genotyped donors of the cohort, an average of roughly 230,000 unique TCR beta nucleotide sequences was sequenced per donor, of which about 19% were non-productive. Overall study outcomes, separate from this receptor: A further reported finding was that TCR beta sequences accurately predicted the HLA-A and HLA-B alleles for most subjects in the first cohort. An association between a missense DCLRE1C variant and V-gene and J-gene trimming of TCR beta chains was found in a later genetic analysis and replicated in an independent cohort. The cohort was sequenced for TCR beta chains only, and without alpha or paired-chain data the features that could be detected were limited. Presence/absence analyses assumed roughly uniform sequencing depth across donors, an assumption that may not hold. A few of the identified cytomegalovirus-associated TCR beta chains were confirmed in vitro to be specific for cytomegalovirus antigens. A cluster of highly shared sequence variants was judged likely to be a technical artifact of the sequencing pipeline. In the study, about 150 TCR beta chains were listed as associated with cytomegalovirus. In a later analysis, several top co-occurrence clusters were reported to appear linked to parvovirus B19, influenza, CMV and Epstein-Barr virus. Correlated functional status among segregating V segments might reflect linkage disequilibrium, but an unknown experimental factor could not be ruled out. A later genetic analysis reported fewer N-insertions in productive TCRs among donors in an Asian-associated ancestry cluster than the roughly 650-donor mean. Specific HLA alleles were associated with 15,000 to 20,000 TCR beta sequences at a false discovery rate of 0.05 in a later analysis. According to the authors, the approach could potentially be generalized to other disease states and immunological phenotypes. A later analysis found that TCR association rates varied across HLA loci, with DRB1 alleles showing the most associated TCRs and HLA-C alleles the fewest. Strong co-occurrence of HLA alleles, especially DR and DQ, made assigning TCR associations to individual alleles difficult. About 17 rarely observed V segments, including chromosome 9 orphons, were excluded from the earlier analysis of approximately 600 of the donors because counts were too low. Most TCR sequences were seen in very few donors, while some public TCRs were found in many individuals. In an earlier analysis of around 600 of the donors, most TCR beta V segments appeared in productive rearrangements about 87% or about 30% of the time, broadly matching IMGT annotations. Most CMV-associated TCR beta chains appeared to be HLA-restricted in a later analysis, and the HLA associations seemed to be driven largely by CMV exposure. In a later analysis, HLA-associated TCR beta chains showed more clonal expansion and lower generation probabilities than non-associated chains that were equally common. Because the 87-base-pair reads could not distinguish some IMGT-functional V segments, including TRBV6-2 and TRBV6-3, those segments were excluded. The only immune exposure information available for the cohort was CMV serostatus. In both the original and validation cohorts, the classifier was reported to diagnose cytomegalovirus status with high specificity and sensitivity. Because some donors lacked HLA typing at each locus, the association tests relied only on the typed subset.

In total, 600 or so healthy bone marrow donors made up the cohort. Cohort members were all nominally healthy when sampled, although unrecorded immune exposures were likely present. The donor was CMV seronegative and was included in the group of 352 seronegative cohort members. A peripheral blood sample was provided by each donor, and peripheral blood mononuclear cells were used for TCR beta sequencing. Genomic DNA extraction from the blood cell samples was performed with the Qiagen DNeasy Blood Extraction Kit. The CDR3 contains 13 residues, cysteine and phenylalanine counted. Only CDR3 DNA remains: 39 bases, in frame from the first base. As encoded in the germline V gene (reference sequence), CDR1 is SEHNR while CDR2 is FQNEAQ. A distance of 12 bases separates the germline ends of V and J, which lose 2 bases and 7 bases respectively. The method behind the library was the immunoSEQ multiplex PCR assay. A mixture of 60 forward primers for TCR Vbeta segments and 13 reverse primers for TCR Jbeta segments was used in the multiplex PCR. A multiplex PCR assay on genomic DNA amplified the CDR3 region of rearranged TCR beta genes. Amplified TCR beta libraries were sequenced as 87-base-pair reads on the Illumina HiSeq System. Concerning the study's data processing: In a later analysis, 70 million to 95 million unique TCR beta chains were counted across the roughly 610 repertoires, and roughly 10 million of these chains were shared by at least two donors. Raw reads were error-corrected and collapsed into unique sequences by a nearest-neighbor algorithm in which closely related sequences were merged to remove PCR and sequencing errors. To assign V, D and J gene segments, CDR3 sequences were aligned to IMGT reference sequences. For a sequence to be retained, at least a six-nucleotide match to both a V gene segment and a J gene segment was required. Rearrangements were classified as productive when the CDR3 lacked stop codons and remained in frame with V and J, and all other rearrangements were classified as non-productive. Following IMGT convention, CDR3 was defined as the stretch from the second conserved V-encoded cysteine to the conserved J-encoded phenylalanine. The earlier analysis of fewer than 700 of the donors excluded sequences that lacked an unambiguous match to a single V gene segment. An earlier analysis of approximately 590 of the donors classified V segments as functional when productive rearrangements were above 56.7% and as segregating when the standard deviation between donors was above 5%. To diagnose cytomegalovirus status from the catalog of TCR beta chain sequences, a statistical classification framework was built. In a later analysis, TCR nucleotide sequences were compared against IMGT/GENE-DB human TR gene sequences so that V and J genes could be assigned. The TCRdist pipeline was used in a later analysis to assign CDR3 sequences and most-parsimonious VDJ recombination scenarios. In a later analysis, each TCR beta chain was defined by its CDR3 amino acid sequence together with its V-gene family, and reads lacking a unique V-gene family were excluded. In a later analysis, 450 to 600 highly shared, low-generation-probability nucleotide sequences were removed to address suspected cross-contamination and a sequencing artifact. In a later analysis, a clonal expansion index for each public chain was calculated from normalized within-repertoire ranks of inferred template counts. Generation probabilities in a later analysis came from a VDJ recombination model fitted to out-of-frame rearrangements, and those results were checked against IGoR. In a later analysis, TCR-TCR, TCR-HLA and TCR-CMV co-occurrence was scored with hypergeometric tests, and a repertoire-size bias correction was applied to TCR pairs. In a later analysis, false discovery rates were estimated by permuting HLA or CMV assignments 20 times. In a later analysis, co-occurring TCRs were grouped using DBSCAN, and TCRdist sequence similarity was added for clustering within HLA-allele-positive subsets. Repertoires with fewer than 30,000 or more than 120,000 public chains, plus five repertoires with anomalous nucleotide sharing, were excluded from co-occurrence clustering. TCRdb mirrors the immuneACCESS table, restricted to in-frame sequences. Some clones are absent from its copies; in checked studies, under half trace to an unresolved V gene, and the reason for the others is unknown. D and trimming come from the DNA, and the V and J calls and clone size come from that table. This sample comprises over 130,000 clones, 65% to 90% of them detected only once. The ten largest clones capture less than 1.5% of the sample.

To note about this clone: Its cognate antigen has yet to be identified. Nothing much larger sits one base from this clone, and base qualities are not available.

The rearranged segments are TRBV7-9 and TRBJ2-7, with an unclear D gene assignment. Source material: PBMCs. The sequence came from a female donor in good health and CMV-seronegative. The DNA sequence is as follows: TGTGCCAGCAGCTTAAGCACCTCTTGGGAGCAGTACTTC. This translates into CASSLSTSWEQYF.